This TCR beta chain was sequenced in a study of T-cell reconstitution after alpha-beta-depleted transplantation in children. The CDR3 consists of 18 residues. Germline V gene sequence: CDR1 MNHEY, CDR2 SMNVEV (reference sequence). V was pared by 6 bases and J by 3 bases, with 10 bases of the junction left unmatched. Unique molecular identifiers were built into the TCRbeta library. In TCRdb, the PCR reads were re-called with MiXCR into one record per CDR3 protein. The table includes about 610,000 distinct CDR3 sequences, approximately 10% detected once. This clonotype has ten or more counts. The receptor was derived from a human donor who donated a stem cell graft to a child with acute myeloid leukemia. J is TRBJ2-1 and V is TRBV27; TRBD2 aligns across 14 bases. Sample: PBMCs from the stem cell graft donor, taken from the stem cell graft. The CDR3 DNA reads TGTGCCAGCAGCCCGGGACTAGCGGGAGTCAACTTCTACAATGAGCAGTTCTTC. Its protein is CASSPGLAGVNFYNEQFF.